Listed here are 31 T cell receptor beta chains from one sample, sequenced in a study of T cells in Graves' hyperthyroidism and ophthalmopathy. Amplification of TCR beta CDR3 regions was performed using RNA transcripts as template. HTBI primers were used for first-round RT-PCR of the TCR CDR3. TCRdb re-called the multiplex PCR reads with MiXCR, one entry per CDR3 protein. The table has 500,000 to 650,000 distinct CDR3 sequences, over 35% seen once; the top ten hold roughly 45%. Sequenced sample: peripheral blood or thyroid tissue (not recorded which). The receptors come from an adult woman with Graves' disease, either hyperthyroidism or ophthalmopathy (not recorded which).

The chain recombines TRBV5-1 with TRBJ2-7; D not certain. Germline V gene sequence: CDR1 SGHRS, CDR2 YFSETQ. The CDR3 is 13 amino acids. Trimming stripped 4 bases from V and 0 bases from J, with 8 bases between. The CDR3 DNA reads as TGCGCCAGCAGCGTTACAGACTCCTACGAGCAGTACTTC. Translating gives CASSVTDSYEQYF.

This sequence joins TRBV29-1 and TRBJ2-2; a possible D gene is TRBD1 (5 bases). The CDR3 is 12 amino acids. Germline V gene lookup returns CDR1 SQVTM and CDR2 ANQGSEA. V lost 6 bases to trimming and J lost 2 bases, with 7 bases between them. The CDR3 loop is CSVTANTGELFF. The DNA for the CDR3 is TGCAGCGTGACAGCTAACACCGGGGAGCTGTTTTTT.

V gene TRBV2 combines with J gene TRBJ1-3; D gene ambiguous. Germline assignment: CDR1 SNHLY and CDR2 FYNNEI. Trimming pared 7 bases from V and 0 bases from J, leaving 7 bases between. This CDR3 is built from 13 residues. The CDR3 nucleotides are TGTGCCAGCACGGACTTCTCTGGAAACACCATATATTTT. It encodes CASTDFSGNTIYF.

CDR3 loop: CASRRELAASPYEQYF. The CDR3, as DNA: TGTGCCAGCAGACGCGAACTAGCGGCCAGCCCCTACGAGCAGTACTTC. The V call is TRBV7-8, the J call TRBJ2-7, with 8 bases lining up with TRBD2. The length of the CDR3 is 16 residues. V gave up 6 bases and J gave up 2 bases; unmatched junction bases: 12. Germline lookup yields CDR1 SGHVS and CDR2 FQNEAQ.

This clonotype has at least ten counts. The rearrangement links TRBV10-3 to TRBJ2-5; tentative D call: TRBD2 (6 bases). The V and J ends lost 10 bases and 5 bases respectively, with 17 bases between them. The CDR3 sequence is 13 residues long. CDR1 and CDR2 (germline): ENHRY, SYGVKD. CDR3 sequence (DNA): TGTGCCAGCCTAGGCAATGCGGGGGAGACCCAGTACTTC. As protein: CASLGNAGETQYF.

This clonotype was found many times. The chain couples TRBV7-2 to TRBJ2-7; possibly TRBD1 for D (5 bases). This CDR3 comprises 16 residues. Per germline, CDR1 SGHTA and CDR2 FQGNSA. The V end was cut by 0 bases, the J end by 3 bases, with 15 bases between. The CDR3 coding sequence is TGTGCCAGCAGCTTAGCTCCAGGGTCTAGTTACTACGAGCAGTACTTC. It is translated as CASSLAPGSSYYEQYF.

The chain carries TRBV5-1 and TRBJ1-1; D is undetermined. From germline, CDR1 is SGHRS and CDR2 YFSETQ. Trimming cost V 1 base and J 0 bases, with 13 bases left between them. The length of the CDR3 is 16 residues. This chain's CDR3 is CASSLIQTSLNTEAFF. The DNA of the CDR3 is TGCGCCAGCAGCTTGATTCAGACCTCCTTGAACACTGAAGCTTTCTTT.

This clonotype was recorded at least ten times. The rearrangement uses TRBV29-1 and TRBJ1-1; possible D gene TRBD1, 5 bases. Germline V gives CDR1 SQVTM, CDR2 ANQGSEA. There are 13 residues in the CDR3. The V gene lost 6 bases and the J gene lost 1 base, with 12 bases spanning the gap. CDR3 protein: CSVLRGGNTEAFF. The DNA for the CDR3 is TGCAGCGTACTCCGGGGGGGGAACACTGAAGCTTTCTTT.

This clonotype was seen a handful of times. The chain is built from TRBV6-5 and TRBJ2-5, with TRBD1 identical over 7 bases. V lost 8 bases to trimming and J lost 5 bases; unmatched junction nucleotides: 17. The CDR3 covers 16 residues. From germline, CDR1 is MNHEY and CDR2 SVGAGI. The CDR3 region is CASRGAGQGEWETQYF. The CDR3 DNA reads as TGTGCCAGCCGAGGGGCGGGTCAGGGGGAGTGGGAGACCCAGTACTTC.

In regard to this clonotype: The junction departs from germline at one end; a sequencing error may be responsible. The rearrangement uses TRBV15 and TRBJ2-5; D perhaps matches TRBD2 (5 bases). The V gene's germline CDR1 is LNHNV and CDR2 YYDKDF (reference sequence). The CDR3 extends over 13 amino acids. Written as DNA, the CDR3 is TGTGCCACCAGCAGAGTCGTCGGGGAGCTTAGCTTCTTC. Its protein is CATSRVVGELSFF. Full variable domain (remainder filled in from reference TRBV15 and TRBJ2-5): DAMVIQNPRYQVTQFGKPVTLSCSQTLNHNVMYWYQQKSSQAPKLLFHYYDKDFNNEADTPDNFQSRRPNTSFCFLDIRSPGLGDTAMYLCATSRVVGELSFFGPGTRLLVL.

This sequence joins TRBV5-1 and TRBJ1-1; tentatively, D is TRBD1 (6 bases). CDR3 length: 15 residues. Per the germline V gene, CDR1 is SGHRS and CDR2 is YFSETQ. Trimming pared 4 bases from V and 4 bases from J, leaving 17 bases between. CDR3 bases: TGCGCCAGCAGCCCCCCCCAGGGGACCGGCACTGAAGCTTTCTTT. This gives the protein CASSPPQGTGTEAFF. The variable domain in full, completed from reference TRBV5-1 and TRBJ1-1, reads KAGVTQTPRYLIKTRGQQVTLSCSPISGHRSVSWYQQTPGQGLQFLFEYFSETQRNKGNFPGRFSGRQFSNSRSEMNVSTLELGDSALYLCASSPPQGTGTEAFFGQGTRLTVV.

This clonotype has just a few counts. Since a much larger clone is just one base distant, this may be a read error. CDR3 DNA: TGCGCCAGCAGCTTGAAGACAGGGGACGATGGCTACACCTTC. Translation gives CASSLKTGDDGYTF. The chain combines TRBV5-1 with TRBJ1-2; TRBD1 matches at 8 bases. Germline CDR1 and CDR2: SGHRS and YFSETQ. The CDR3 sequence is 14 residues long. The V segment lost 1 base and the J segment 6 bases; nucleotides outside the gene matches: 5.

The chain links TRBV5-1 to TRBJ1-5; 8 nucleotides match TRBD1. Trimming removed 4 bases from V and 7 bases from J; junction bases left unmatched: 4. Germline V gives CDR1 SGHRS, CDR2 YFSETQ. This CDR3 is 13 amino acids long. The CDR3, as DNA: TGCGCCAGCAGCCTGACAGGGGAACAGCCCCAGCATTTT. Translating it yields CASSLTGEQPQHF.

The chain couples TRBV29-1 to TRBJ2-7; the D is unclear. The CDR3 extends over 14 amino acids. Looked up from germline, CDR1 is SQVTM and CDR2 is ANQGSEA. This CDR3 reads CSAQTLGNGDEQYF. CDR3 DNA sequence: TGCAGTGCACAAACGCTGGGCAATGGGGACGAGCAGTACTTC.

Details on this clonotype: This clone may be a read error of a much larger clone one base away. The CDR3 bases are TGTGCCAGCATCAGGACAGGTTCCCAAGAGACCCAGTACTTC. Protein: CASIRTGSQETQYF. The chain joins TRBV6-6 to TRBJ2-5; 7 bases agree with TRBD1. Germline assignment: CDR1 MNHNY and CDR2 SVGAGI (reference sequence). This CDR3 is built from 14 residues. V shed 7 bases and J 1 base; nucleotides not matched to a gene: 6.

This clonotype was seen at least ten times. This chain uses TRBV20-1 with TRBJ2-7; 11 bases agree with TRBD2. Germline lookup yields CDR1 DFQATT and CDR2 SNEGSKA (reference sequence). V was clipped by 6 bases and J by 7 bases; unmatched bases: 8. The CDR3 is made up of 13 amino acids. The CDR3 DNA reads TGCAGTGCCCCCTGGCTAGCGGGAGGAGAGCAGTACTTC. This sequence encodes CSAPWLAGGEQYF.

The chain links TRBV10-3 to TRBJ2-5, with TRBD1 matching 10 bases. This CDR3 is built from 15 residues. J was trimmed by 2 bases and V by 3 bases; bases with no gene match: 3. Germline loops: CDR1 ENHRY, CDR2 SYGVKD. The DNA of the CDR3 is TGTGCCATCAGTGAACCGGACAGGGGGCAAGAGACCCAGTACTTC. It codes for CAISEPDRGQETQYF.

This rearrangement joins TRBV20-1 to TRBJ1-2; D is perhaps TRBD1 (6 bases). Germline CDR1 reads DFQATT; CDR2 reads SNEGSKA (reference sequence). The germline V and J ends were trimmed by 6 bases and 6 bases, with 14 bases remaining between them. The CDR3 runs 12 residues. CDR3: CSATVKGDGYTF. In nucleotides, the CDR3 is TGCAGTGCCACGGTAAAGGGGGATGGCTACACCTTC.

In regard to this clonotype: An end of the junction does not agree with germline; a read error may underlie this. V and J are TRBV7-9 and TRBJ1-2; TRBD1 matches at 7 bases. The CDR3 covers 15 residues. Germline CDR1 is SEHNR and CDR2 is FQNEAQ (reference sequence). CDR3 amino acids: CAGSFRQGANYGYTF. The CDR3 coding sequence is TGTGCCGGCAGCTTTCGACAGGGAGCTAACTATGGCTACACCTTC.

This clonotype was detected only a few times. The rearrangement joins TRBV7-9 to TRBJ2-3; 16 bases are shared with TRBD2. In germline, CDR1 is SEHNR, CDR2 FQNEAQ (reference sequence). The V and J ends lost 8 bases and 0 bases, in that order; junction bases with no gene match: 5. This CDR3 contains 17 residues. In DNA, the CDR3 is TGTGCCAGCGGAAAGGGACTAGCGGGAGGGAGCACAGATACGCAGTATTTT. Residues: CASGKGLAGGSTDTQYF.

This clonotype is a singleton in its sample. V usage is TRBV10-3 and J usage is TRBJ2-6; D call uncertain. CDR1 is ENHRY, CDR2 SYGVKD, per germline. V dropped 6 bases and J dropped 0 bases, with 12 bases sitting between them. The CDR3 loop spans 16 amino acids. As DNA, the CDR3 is TGTGCCATCAGAGCCTCCAGCCGCTCTGGGGCCAACGTCCTGACTTTC. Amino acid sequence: CAIRASSRSGANVLTF.

The CDR3 DNA sequence: TGCAGCGTTGAAGAATCGTGGGAGTCTCAAGAGACCCAGTACTTC. This gives the protein CSVEESWESQETQYF. The V gene is TRBV29-1, the J gene TRBJ2-5; D may be TRBD2 (5 bases). This CDR3 comprises 15 residues. Germline CDR1 and CDR2: SQVTM and ANQGSEA. V lost 0 bases to trimming and J lost 2 bases, with 13 bases between them.

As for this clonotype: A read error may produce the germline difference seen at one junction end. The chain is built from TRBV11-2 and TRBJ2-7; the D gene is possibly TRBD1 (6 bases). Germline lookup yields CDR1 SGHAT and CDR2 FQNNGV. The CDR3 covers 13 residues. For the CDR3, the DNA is TGTGCCAGCAGCTCAGGTCAGGGGTACGGGCAGTACTTC. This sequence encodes CASSSGQGYGQYF. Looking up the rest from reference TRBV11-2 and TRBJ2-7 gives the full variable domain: EAGVAQSPRYKIIEKRQSVAFWCNPISGHATLYWYQQILGQGPKLLIQFQNNGVVDDSQLPKDRFSAERLKGVDSTLKIQPAKLEDSAVYLCASSSGQGYGQYFGPGTRLTVT.

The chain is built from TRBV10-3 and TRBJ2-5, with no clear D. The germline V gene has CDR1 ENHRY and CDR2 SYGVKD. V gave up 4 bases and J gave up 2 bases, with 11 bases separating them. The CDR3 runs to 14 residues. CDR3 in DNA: TGTGCCATCAGTGCCAGCAGCCTACAAGAGACCCAGTACTTC. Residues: CAISASSLQETQYF.

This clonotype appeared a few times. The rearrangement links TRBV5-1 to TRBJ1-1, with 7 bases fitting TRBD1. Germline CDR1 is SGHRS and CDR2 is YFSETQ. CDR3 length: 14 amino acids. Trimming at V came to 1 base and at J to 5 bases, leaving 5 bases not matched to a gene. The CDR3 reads CASSLTGAGTEAFF. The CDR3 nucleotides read TGCGCCAGCAGCTTGACAGGGGCTGGGACTGAAGCTTTCTTT.

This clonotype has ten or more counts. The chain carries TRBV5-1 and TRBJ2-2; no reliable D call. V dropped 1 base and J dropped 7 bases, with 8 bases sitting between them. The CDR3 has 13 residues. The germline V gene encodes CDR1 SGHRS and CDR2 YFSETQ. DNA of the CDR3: TGCGCCAGCAGCTTGTTCTGGGGCGGGGAGCTGTTTTTT. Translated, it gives CASSLFWGGELFF.

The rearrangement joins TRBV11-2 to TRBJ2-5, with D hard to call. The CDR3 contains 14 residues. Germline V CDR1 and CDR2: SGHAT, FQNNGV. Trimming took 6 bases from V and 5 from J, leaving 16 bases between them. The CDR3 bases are TGTGCCAGCAGGCCGATTGTGTTGAGGGAGACCCAGTACTTC. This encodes CASRPIVLRETQYF.

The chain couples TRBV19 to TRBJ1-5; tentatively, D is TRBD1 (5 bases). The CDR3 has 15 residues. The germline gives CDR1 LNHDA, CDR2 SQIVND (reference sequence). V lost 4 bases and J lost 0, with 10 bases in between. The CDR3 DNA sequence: TGTGCCAGTAGTAGACAGATAGATAGCAATCAGCCCCAGCATTTT. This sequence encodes CASSRQIDSNQPQHF.

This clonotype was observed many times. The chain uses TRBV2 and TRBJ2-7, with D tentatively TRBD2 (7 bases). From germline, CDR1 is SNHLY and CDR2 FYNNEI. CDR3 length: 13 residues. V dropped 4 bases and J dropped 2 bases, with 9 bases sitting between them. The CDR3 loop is CASSVGGPYEQYF. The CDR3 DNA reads TGTGCCAGCAGTGTCGGGGGGCCCTACGAGCAGTACTTC.

DNA of the CDR3: TGCAGTGCTAGAGATGGGAGGGAATCCTATAATTCACCCCTCCACTTT. The encoded protein is CSARDGRESYNSPLHF. This chain links TRBV20-1 with TRBJ1-6, with D uncertain. Looked up from germline, CDR1 is DFQATT and CDR2 is SNEGSKA (reference sequence). With 0 bases removed from V and 1 base from J, the gap between germline ends came to 10 bases. This CDR3 is built from 16 residues.

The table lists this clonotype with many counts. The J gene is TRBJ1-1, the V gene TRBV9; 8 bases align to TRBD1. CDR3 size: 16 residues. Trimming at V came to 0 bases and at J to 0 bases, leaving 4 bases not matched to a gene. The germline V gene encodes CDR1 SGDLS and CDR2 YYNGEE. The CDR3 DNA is TGTGCCAGCAGCGTAGGTCAGGGGGCGATGAACACTGAAGCTTTCTTT. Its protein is CASSVGQGAMNTEAFF.